This T cell receptor (beta chain) was recovered during a study of T cell responses to AZD1222 COVID-19 vaccine. The CDR3 contains 11 residues. TCRdb's table, derived via immunoSEQ multiplex PCR, lists solely in-frame clones and lacks some. The sample gives 140,000 or so clones, about 92% of which show up once; roughly 1.5% is in the top ten. The receptor's source is an adult who received the AZD1222 COVID-19 vaccine. The rearrangement uses TRBV21-1 and TRBJ2-1; TRBD1 is the table's D call and was not checked against the DNA. TRBV21-1 is a known pseudogene. The sequenced sample was peripheral blood, obtained 28 days after the second AZD1222 dose. The CDR3 bases are TGTGCCAGCAGCCAATACAATGAGCAGTTCTTC. It specifies CASSQYNEQFF.